The rows below give T cell receptor beta chains drawn from one sample of a study of blood T cell repertoires in COVID-19. Some clones are missing from TCRdb's copy, which holds only in-frame ones; the method was immunoSEQ multiplex PCR. Of 95,000 or so clones in the sample, around 87% were seen once. Sequenced input: peripheral blood. The source of these receptors is a human donor in a cohort sampled during active COVID-19. Each CDR3 is given with its conserved first and last residue. A D gene is named only where the DNA matches it firmly. Expanded clones are given a class, and other clones once, few, many or no size at all.

J gene	V gene	D gene	clone size	CDR3 DNA	CDR3 protein
TRBJ2-7	TRBV13	TRBD2	NA	TGTGCCAGCAGCCGTAGACTAGCGGGGGGCATCCATCCCTACGAGCAGTACTTC	CASSRRLAGGIHPYEQYF
TRBJ2-2	TRBV4-1	NA	NA	TGCGCCAGCAGCGCGTTTGGAGGGAACACCGGGGAGCTGTTTTTT	CASSAFGGNTGELFF
TRBJ2-7	TRBV5-4	TRBD1	NA	TGTGCCAGCAGCTGGACAGGACCGCTTAGTGACTACGAGCAGTACTTC	CASSWTGPLSDYEQYF
TRBJ2-1	TRBV7-8	TRBD2	few	TGTGCCAGCAGCTTAGATCTGGGCGGGGGGCAGTTCTTC	CASSLDLGGGQFF
TRBJ2-7	TRBV7-9	NA	NA	TGTGCCAGCAGCTTAGTGAGGGTCTCCTACGAGCAGTACTTC	CASSLVRVSYEQYF
TRBJ1-6	TRBV3-1/TRBV3-2	NA	NA	TGTGCCAGCAGCCCTCGACAGACTAATTCACCCCTCCACTTT	CASSPRQTNSPLHF
TRBJ2-1	TRBV27	NA	NA	TGTGCCAGCAGTTCCCTTGGGCGCCATGAGCAGTTCTTC	CASSSLGRHEQFF
TRBJ1-3	TRBV28	NA	NA	TGTGCCAGCAGTTTATTCAGAGGTACCACCATATATTTT	CASSLFRGTTIYF
TRBJ2-4	TRBV28	TRBD1	NA	TGTGCCAGCAGACTGGGACAGCTAGCCAAAAACATTCAGTACTTC	CASRLGQLAKNIQYF
TRBJ1-4	TRBV5-4	NA	few	TGTGCCAGCAGCCCGGGAGGGGGGGGTAATGAAAAACTGTTTTTT	CASSPGGGGNEKLFF
TRBJ2-5	TRBV5-4	NA	NA	TGTGCCAGCAGCTTGATATCTGAGCAAGAGACCCAGTACTTC	CASSLISEQETQYF
TRBJ2-3	TRBV20-1	NA	few	TGCAGTGTTACAGGGTATGATACGCAGTATTTT	CSVTGYDTQYF
TRBJ1-5	TRBV9	NA	few	TGTGCCAGCAGCCCTCGTATAACGGGAGGCAATCAGCCCCAGCATTTT	CASSPRITGGNQPQHF
TRBJ1-1	TRBV5-1	TRBD1	NA	TGCGCCAGCAGCTCACAGGGGGCTAGGACTGAAGCTTTCTTT	CASSSQGARTEAFF
TRBJ1-2	TRBV2	NA	once	TGTGCCAGCAGTCGCGGGGGATATGGCTACACCTTC	CASSRGGYGYTF